The entry below describes one TCR beta chain. Its antigen is unidentified. The data stem from a study of Ad26.COV2.S vaccination and SARS-CoV-2 variants. Unmatched junction bases numbered 9, after V lost 5 bases and J lost 2 bases. The CDR3 sequence is 17 residues long. Germline V gene lookup returns CDR1 MDHEN and CDR2 SYDVKM. General study results and limits: Considerable breadth of spike-specific CD8+ and CD4+ T cell responses has reportedly been documented following vaccination.

Measured with immunoSEQ multiplex PCR; TCRdb has only the in-frame clones, and not every one. The data contain roughly 100,000 clones, roughly 75% of them singletons. The specimen comprised peripheral blood, sampled after recovery from COVID-19. The V and J genes are TRBV28 and TRBJ2-3; the match to TRBD2 covers 11 bases. The receptor comes from a human donor who had recovered from COVID-19. The CDR3 bases are TGTGCCAGCAGTCACGAAAATAGCGGGGGGGCCACAGATACGCAGTATTTT. Translating gives CASSHENSGGATDTQYF.